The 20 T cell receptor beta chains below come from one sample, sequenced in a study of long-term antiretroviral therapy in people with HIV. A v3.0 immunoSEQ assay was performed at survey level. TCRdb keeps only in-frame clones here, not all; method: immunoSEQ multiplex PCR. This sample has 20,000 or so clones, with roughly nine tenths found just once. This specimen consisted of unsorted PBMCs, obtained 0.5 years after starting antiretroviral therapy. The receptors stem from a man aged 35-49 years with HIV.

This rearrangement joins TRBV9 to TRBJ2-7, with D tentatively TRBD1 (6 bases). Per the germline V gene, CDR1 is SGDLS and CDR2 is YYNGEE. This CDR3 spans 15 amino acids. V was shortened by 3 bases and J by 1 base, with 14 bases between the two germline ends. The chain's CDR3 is CASSANDRNSYEQYF. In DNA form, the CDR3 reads TGTGCCAGCAGCGCAAACGACAGGAATTCCTACGAGCAGTACTTC. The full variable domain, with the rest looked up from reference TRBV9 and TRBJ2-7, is DSGVTQTPKHLITATGQRVTLRCSPRSGDLSVYWYQQSLDQGLQFLIQYYNGEERAKGNILERFSAQQFPDLHSELNLSSLELGDSALYFCASSANDRNSYEQYFGPGTRLTVT.

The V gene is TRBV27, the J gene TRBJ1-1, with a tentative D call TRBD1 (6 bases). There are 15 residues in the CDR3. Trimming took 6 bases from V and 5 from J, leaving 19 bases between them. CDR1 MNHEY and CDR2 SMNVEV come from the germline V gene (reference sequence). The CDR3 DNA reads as TGTGCCAGCAGCCTTACCCCGGGGGCAGGGACTGAAGCTTTCTTT. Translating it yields CASSLTPGAGTEAFF.

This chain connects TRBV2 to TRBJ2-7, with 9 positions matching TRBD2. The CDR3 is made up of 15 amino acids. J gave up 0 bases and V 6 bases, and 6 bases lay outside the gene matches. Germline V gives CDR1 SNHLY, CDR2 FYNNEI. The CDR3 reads CASRDPAGGSYEQYF. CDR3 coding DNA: TGTGCCAGCAGGGACCCAGCGGGAGGCTCCTACGAGCAGTACTTC.

CDR3 sequence reads: CSAHDRFEAFF. The CDR3 region has the DNA TGCAGTGCGCACGACAGGTTTGAAGCTTTCTTT. The chain links TRBV20-1 to TRBJ1-1; D may be TRBD1 (6 bases). The germline CDR1 and CDR2 sequences are DFQATT and SNEGSKA (reference sequence). Trimming shortened V by 6 bases and J by 7 bases, and 12 bases separated the two germline ends. The CDR3 consists of 11 residues.

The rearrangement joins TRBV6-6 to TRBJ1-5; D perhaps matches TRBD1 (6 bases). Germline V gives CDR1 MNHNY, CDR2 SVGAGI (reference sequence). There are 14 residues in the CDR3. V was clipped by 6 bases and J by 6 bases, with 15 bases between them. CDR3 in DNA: TGTGCCAGCAGACCCGACAGGTTCGGTCAGCCCCAGCATTTT. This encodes CASRPDRFGQPQHF.

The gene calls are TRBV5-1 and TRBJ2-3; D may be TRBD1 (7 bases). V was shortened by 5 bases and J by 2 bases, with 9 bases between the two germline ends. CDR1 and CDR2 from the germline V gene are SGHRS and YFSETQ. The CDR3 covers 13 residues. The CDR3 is CASREGATDTQYF. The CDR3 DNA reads TGCGCCAGCAGGGAGGGGGCCACAGATACGCAGTATTTT.

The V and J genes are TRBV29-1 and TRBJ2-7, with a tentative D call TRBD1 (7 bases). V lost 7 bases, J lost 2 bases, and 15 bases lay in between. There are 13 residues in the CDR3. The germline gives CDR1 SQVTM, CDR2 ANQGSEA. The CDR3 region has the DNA TGCAGCGCCCTTGGCGGGACAGCCTACGAGCAGTACTTC. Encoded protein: CSALGGTAYEQYF.

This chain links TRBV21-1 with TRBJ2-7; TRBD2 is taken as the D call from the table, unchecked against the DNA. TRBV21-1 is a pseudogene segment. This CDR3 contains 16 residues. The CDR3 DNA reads TGTGCCAGCAGCACTAACGGGACTAGTCACACCTACGAGCAGTACTTC. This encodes CASSTNGTSHTYEQYF.

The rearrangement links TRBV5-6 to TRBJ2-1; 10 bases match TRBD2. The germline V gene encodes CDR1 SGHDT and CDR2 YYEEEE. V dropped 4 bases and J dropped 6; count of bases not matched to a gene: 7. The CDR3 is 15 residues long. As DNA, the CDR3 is TGTGCCAGCAGCGGTGGACTAGCGGAGATCAATGAGCAGTTCTTC. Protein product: CASSGGLAEINEQFF.

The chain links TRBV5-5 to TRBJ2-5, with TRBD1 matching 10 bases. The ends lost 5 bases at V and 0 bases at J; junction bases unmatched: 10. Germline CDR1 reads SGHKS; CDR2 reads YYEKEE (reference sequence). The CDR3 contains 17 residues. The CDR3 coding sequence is TGTGCCAGCAGGCGGGGACAGGGGATTGGGTACCAAGAGACCCAGTACTTC. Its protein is CASRRGQGIGYQETQYF.

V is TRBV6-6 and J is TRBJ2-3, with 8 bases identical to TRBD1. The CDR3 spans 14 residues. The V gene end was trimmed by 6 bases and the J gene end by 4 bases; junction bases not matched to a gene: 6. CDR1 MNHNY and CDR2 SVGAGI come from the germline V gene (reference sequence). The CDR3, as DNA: TGTGCCAGCAGCCTCGGACAGGGTGCAGATACGCAGTATTTT. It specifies CASSLGQGADTQYF.

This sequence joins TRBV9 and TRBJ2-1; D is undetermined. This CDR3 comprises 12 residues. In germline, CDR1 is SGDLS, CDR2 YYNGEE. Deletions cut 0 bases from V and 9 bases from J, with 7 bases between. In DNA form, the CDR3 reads TGTGCCAGCAGCGTAGGATCGGCTGAGCAGTTCTTC. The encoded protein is CASSVGSAEQFF.

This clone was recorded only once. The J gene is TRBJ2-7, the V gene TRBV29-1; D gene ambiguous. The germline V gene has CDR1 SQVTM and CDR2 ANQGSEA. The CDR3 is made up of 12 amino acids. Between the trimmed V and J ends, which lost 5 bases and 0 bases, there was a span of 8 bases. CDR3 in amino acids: CSVLHNSYEQYF. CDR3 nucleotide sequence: TGCAGCGTTCTTCACAACTCCTACGAGCAGTACTTC.

In DNA, the CDR3 is TGCGCCAGCAGCCAAGATCAACTGGGGGCAACTAATGAAAAACTGTTTTTT. Translated, it gives CASSQDQLGATNEKLFF. The V gene is TRBV4-1, the J gene TRBJ1-4; maybe TRBD1 (5 bases). The CDR3 has 17 residues. Germline V gives CDR1 MGHRA, CDR2 YSYEKL. Trimming removed 0 bases from V and 0 bases from J, with 11 bases in between.

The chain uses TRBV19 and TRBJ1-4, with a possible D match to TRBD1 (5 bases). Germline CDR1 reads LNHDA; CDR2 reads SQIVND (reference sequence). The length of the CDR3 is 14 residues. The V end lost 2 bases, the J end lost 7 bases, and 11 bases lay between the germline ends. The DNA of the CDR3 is TGTGCCAGTAGTATATTTTCCGGGGGTGAAAAACTGTTTTTT. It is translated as CASSIFSGGEKLFF.

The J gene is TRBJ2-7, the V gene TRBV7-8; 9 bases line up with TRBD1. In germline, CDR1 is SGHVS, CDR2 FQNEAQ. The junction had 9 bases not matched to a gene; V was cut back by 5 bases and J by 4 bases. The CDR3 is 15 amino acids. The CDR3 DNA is TGTGCCAGCAGCAACTCCCGGGACAGGGTATACGAGCAGTACTTC. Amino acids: CASSNSRDRVYEQYF. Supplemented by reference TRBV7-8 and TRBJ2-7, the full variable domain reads GAGVSQSPRYKVAKRGQDVALRCDPISGHVSLFWYQQALGQGPEFLTYFQNEAQLDKSGLPSDRFFAERPEGSVSTLKIQRTQQEDSAVYLCASSNSRDRVYEQYFGPGTRLTVT.

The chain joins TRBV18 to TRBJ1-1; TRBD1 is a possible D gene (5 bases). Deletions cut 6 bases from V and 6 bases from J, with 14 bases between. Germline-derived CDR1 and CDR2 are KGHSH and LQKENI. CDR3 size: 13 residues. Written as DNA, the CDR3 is TGTGCCAGCTCGCTTTGGGGGGAAGCTGAAGCTTTCTTT. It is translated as CASSLWGEAEAFF.

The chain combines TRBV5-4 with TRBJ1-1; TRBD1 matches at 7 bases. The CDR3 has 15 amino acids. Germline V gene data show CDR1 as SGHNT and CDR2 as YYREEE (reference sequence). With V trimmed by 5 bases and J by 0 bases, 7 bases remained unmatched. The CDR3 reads CASSYKQGMNTEAFF. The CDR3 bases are TGTGCCAGCAGTTATAAACAGGGGATGAACACTGAAGCTTTCTTT. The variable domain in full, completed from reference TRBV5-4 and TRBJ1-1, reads ETGVTQSPTHLIKTRGQQVTLRCSSQSGHNTVSWYQQALGQGPQFIFQYYREEENGRGNFPPRFSGLQFPNYSSELNVNALELDDSALYLCASSYKQGMNTEAFFGQGTRLTVV.

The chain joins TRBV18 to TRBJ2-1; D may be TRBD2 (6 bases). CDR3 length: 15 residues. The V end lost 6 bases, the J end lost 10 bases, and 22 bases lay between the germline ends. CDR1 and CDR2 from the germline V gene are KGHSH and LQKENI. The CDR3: CASSPYGASADEQFF. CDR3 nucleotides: TGTGCCAGCTCCCCATATGGGGCTAGCGCGGACGAGCAGTTCTTC.

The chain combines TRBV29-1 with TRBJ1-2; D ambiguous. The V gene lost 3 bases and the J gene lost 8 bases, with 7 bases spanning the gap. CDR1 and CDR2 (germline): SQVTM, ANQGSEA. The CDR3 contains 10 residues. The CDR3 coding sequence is TGCAGCGTTGACGGTCGGGGCTACACCTTC. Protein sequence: CSVDGRGYTF.